This T cell receptor (beta chain) was recorded in a study of T cells in Graves' hyperthyroidism and ophthalmopathy. Across the whole study: Peripheral blood was taken when the disease was first diagnosed, before any treatment began.

TCR beta CDR3 sequences were amplified from RNA transcripts. TCR CDR3 regions were first amplified by RT-PCR with HTBI primers. MiXCR, run by TCRdb on the multiplex PCR reads, gives a single entry per CDR3 protein. The sample has 400,000 to 450,000 distinct CDR3 sequences, around 15% seen once. Trimming took 0 bases from V and 0 from J, leaving 4 bases between them. There are 14 residues in the CDR3. Germline values: CDR1 SGHRS, CDR2 YFSETQ. This sequence was found in a man aged 18 to 29 with Graves' ophthalmopathy. The V and J genes are TRBV5-1 and TRBJ1-3; D not certain. Sequencing was performed on blood. The CDR3 loop reads CASSLATSGNTIYF. CDR3 nucleotide sequence: TGCGCCAGCAGCTTGGCCACCTCTGGAAACACCATATATTTT.